This T cell receptor (beta chain) was recovered during a study of blood T cell repertoires in COVID-19. Study-level information: Samples taken during acute and convalescent COVID-19 were collected in the United States, Italy and Spain. PBMCs, B-cell-depleted T cells, or T cells were the source of the cDNA or gDNA that made up the material.

V lost 6 bases, J lost 5 bases, and 10 bases lay in between. The CDR3 has 12 residues. Looked up from germline, CDR1 is SGHAT and CDR2 is FQNNGV. Per the original data handling: Reference gene primer amplification in the assay estimated nucleated cell counts. Method: immunoSEQ multiplex PCR; TCRdb's copy keeps in-frame clones and lacks some. V and J calls and clone size follow that table, whereas D and trimming were derived from the DNA. This table holds 260,000 or so clones, 81% found once. V usage is TRBV11-2 and J usage is TRBJ2-5; D call uncertain. Sequences were obtained from peripheral blood. The sequence derives from a woman older than 75 with COVID-19, enrolled during active disease. CDR3 DNA sequence: TGTGCCAGCAGGGTCTATACGGAGACCCAGTACTTC. Encoded protein: CASRVYTETQYF.